This T cell receptor (beta chain) derives from a study of T cells in Graves' hyperthyroidism and ophthalmopathy. This clonotype was counted ten times or more. Germline V gene lookup returns CDR1 SGHAT and CDR2 FQNNGV. This CDR3 comprises 14 residues. The V gene lost 2 bases and the J gene lost 4 bases, with 10 bases spanning the gap. Regions amplified from RNA transcripts were the TCR beta CDR3 regions. First-round RT-PCR targeting the TCR CDR3 was performed with the HTBI primer set. A single record per CDR3 protein comes from TCRdb applying MiXCR to the multiplex PCR reads. The sample yields about 600,000 distinct CDR3 sequences, roughly 16% seen once.

The TCR originated in a woman aged 40 to 50 with Graves' ophthalmopathy. This rearrangement joins TRBV11-2 to TRBJ2-3, with D maybe TRBD2 (5 bases). The sample consisted of blood. CDR3 residues: CASSLTSDSDTQYF. In DNA form, the CDR3 reads TGTGCCAGCAGCTTAACTAGTGACTCAGATACGCAGTATTTT.